This T cell receptor beta chain was documented in a study of blood T cell repertoires in COVID-19. Across the whole study: The origin of the acute and convalescent COVID-19 samples was the United States, Italy and Spain. The analysed material was cDNA or gDNA that came from T cells, B-cell-depleted T cells, or PBMCs.

In the study's own analysis: Amplified reference gene primers provided the basis for estimating nucleated cell counts. Produced via immunoSEQ multiplex PCR; TCRdb's table is partial and in-frame only. V, J and clone size reflect that table, while D and trimming were determined from the DNA. The repertoire holds about 280,000 clones, with roughly 89% as singletons. Unmatched junction bases numbered 11, after V lost 6 bases and J lost 4 bases. The CDR3 is made up of 15 amino acids. Germline V gene sequence: CDR1 MNHEY, CDR2 SMNVEV (reference sequence). This TCR came from a woman aged 40 to 49 who had recovered from COVID-19. This chain joins TRBV27 and TRBJ2-7; the match to TRBD2 covers 8 bases. The sequenced sample was peripheral blood. The CDR3 loop reads CASSPRGGDFYEQYF. CDR3 DNA sequence: TGTGCCAGCAGCCCCCGGGGGGGGGATTTTTACGAGCAGTACTTC.